Following are 16 T cell receptor beta chains from one sample sequenced in a study of blood T cells in healthy people across ages. Next came a second PCR, run for about 7 to 12 cycles, which used a sample-barcoded 5' primer along with a J-beta primer mix. TCRdb analysed the 5' RACE reads with MiXCR anew, one entry per CDR3 protein. The sample holds more than 500,000 distinct CDR3 sequences, 25% to 30% seen once. The specimen sequenced was blood. Receptors were obtained from a woman in her seventies in good health.

The gene calls are TRBV27 and TRBJ1-4; TRBD1 aligns across 7 bases. CDR3 length: 14 residues. V was pared by 5 bases and J by 5 bases, with 5 bases of the junction left unmatched. In germline, CDR1 is MNHEY, CDR2 SMNVEV (reference sequence). For the CDR3, the DNA is TGTGCCAGCAGTACCGGGACAGTAAATGAAAAACTGTTTTTT. Its protein is CASSTGTVNEKLFF. Supplemented by reference TRBV27 and TRBJ1-4, the full variable domain reads EAQVTQNPRYLITVTGKKLTVTCSQNMNHEYMSWYRQDPGLGLRQIYYSMNVEVTDKGDVPEGYKVSRKEKRNFPLILESPSPNQTSLYFCASSTGTVNEKLFFGSGTQLSVL.

The chain uses TRBV24-1 and TRBJ1-3; no definite D call. The CDR3 is 17 residues long. The germline gives CDR1 KGHDR, CDR2 SFDVKD. Deletions cut 4 bases from V and 2 bases from J, with 17 bases between. The CDR3 protein is CATSETPGRDTGNTIYF. The CDR3 nucleotides read TGTGCCACCAGTGAGACCCCCGGGAGAGACACTGGAAACACCATATATTTT.

As to this clonotype: At one end the junction does not follow the germline gene, possibly because of a read error. The J gene is TRBJ2-7, the V gene TRBV12-3 or TRBV12-4; D is possibly TRBD2 (7 bases). The CDR3 is made up of 15 amino acids. CDR3 sequence: CASSLRRGARNEQHF. The CDR3 nucleotides are TGTGCCAGCAGTTTACGTCGGGGGGCGCGTAACGAGCAGCACTTC.

This sequence joins TRBV6-6 and TRBJ1-1, with TRBD1 matching 7 bases. CDR3 length: 14 residues. Germline CDR1 reads MNHNY; CDR2 reads SVGAGI (reference sequence). The V segment lost 6 bases and the J segment 5 bases; nucleotides outside the gene matches: 9. In nucleotides, the CDR3 is TGTGCCAGCAGGAGAGACAGGGAGCTGACTGAAGCTTTCTTT. Its translation: CASRRDRELTEAFF.

The chain has TRBV6-2 or TRBV6-3 and TRBJ2-6; 11 positions agree with TRBD1. V shed 10 bases, J shed 0 bases, and the junction held 8 bases outside the gene matches. CDR3 length: 17 amino acids. CDR1 is MNHEY and CDR2 is SVGEGT in the germline V gene. For the CDR3, the DNA is TGTGCCACAAGGACAGGGGGCCTTTCCTCTGGGGCCAACGTCCTGACTTTC. Protein: CATRTGGLSSGANVLTF.

The rearrangement joins TRBV29-1 to TRBJ2-3; 11 bases align to TRBD2. Looked up from germline, CDR1 is SQVTM and CDR2 is ANQGSEA. V shed 6 bases and J 4 bases; nucleotides not matched to a gene: 9. The CDR3 runs to 15 residues. DNA of the CDR3: TGCAGCGTAACTCGGACTAGCGGGTTTGCAGATACGCAGTATTTT. Its translation: CSVTRTSGFADTQYF.

This clonotype appeared once. V gene TRBV4-1 combines with J gene TRBJ2-3; TRBD2 aligns across 9 bases. CDR3 length: 16 residues. V lost 0 bases to trimming and J lost 1 base; unmatched junction nucleotides: 2. Germline lookup yields CDR1 MGHRA and CDR2 YSYEKL. The CDR3 loop reads CASSQDPSGGTDTQYF. The CDR3 DNA is TGCGCCAGCAGCCAAGACCCTAGCGGGGGCACAGATACGCAGTATTTT.

The chain links TRBV24-1 to TRBJ2-1; D is unresolved. The CDR3 consists of 16 residues. Deletions cut 4 bases from V and 0 bases from J, with 12 bases between. CDR1 and CDR2 from the germline V gene are KGHDR and SFDVKD. The CDR3 sequence: CATSDSIPSSYNEQFF. The CDR3 region has the DNA TGTGCCACCAGTGACTCCATCCCAAGCTCCTACAATGAGCAGTTCTTC.

This chain connects TRBV9 to TRBJ2-4; D possibly corresponds to TRBD1 (5 bases). V was cut by 0 bases and J by 8 bases, with 6 bases left in between. This CDR3 is built from 12 residues. The germline CDR1 and CDR2 sequences are SGDLS and YYNGEE. This CDR3 reads CASSVEGDIQYF. In DNA form, the CDR3 reads TGTGCCAGCAGCGTAGAAGGGGACATTCAGTACTTC.

This clonotype appeared a few times. The chain's CDR3 is CSAPTFGTANNQPQHF. In DNA form, the CDR3 reads TGCAGTGCCCCAACTTTCGGGACGGCAAACAATCAGCCCCAGCATTTT. The chain uses TRBV20-1 and TRBJ1-5; tentatively, D is TRBD1 (5 bases). Germline CDR1 and CDR2: DFQATT and SNEGSKA (reference sequence). This CDR3 is built from 16 residues. Trimming took 6 bases from V and 3 from J, leaving 21 bases between them.

In nucleotides, the CDR3 is TGTGCCAGCACCGAAGGTGGGGGCTACACCTTC. Its translation: CASTEGGGYTF. The chain links TRBV6-1 to TRBJ1-2; D is unresolved. CDR1 and CDR2 from the germline V gene are MNHNS and SASEGT. The CDR3 is made up of 11 amino acids. V lost 7 bases, J lost 8 bases, and 11 bases lay in between.

The CDR3 region has the DNA TGTGCCAGCAACCGCCGGAATTCACCCCTCCACTTT. Residues: CASNRRNSPLHF. This chain uses TRBV6-5 with TRBJ1-6; D is ambiguous. The CDR3 is 12 amino acids. V was cut by 7 bases and J by 7 bases, with 8 bases left in between. Looked up from germline, CDR1 is MNHEY and CDR2 is SVGAGI.

This chain connects TRBV7-2 to TRBJ2-5, with 8 nucleotides matching TRBD1. Germline V CDR1 and CDR2: SGHTA, FQGNSA. The CDR3 has 15 residues. With V trimmed by 2 bases and J by 5 bases, 7 bases remained unmatched. In DNA, the CDR3 is TGTGCCAGCAGCTTATGGCAGGGGGCGTGGGAGACCCAGTACTTC. As protein: CASSLWQGAWETQYF.

In its sample, this clonotype was seen many times. This chain uses TRBV5-1 with TRBJ1-2; D is unresolved. CDR1 and CDR2 from the germline V gene are SGHRS and YFSETQ. Trimming cost V 0 bases and J 1 base, with 4 bases left between them. This CDR3 contains 13 residues. CDR3 DNA sequence: TGCGCCAGCAGCTTGGGACATAACTATGGCTACACCTTC. The encoded protein is CASSLGHNYGYTF.

This clonotype was picked up a small number of times. The rearrangement links TRBV5-6 to TRBJ2-5; tentatively, D is TRBD2 (7 bases). Germline V lookup: CDR1 SGHDT, CDR2 YYEEEE. The CDR3 sequence is 18 residues long. V lost 1 base to trimming and J lost 5 bases, with 24 bases between them. The CDR3 region is CASSLNPGGGGFGETQYF. Written as DNA, the CDR3 is TGTGCCAGCAGCTTGAATCCCGGCGGGGGCGGGTTCGGTGAGACCCAGTACTTC.

As concerns this clonotype: An end of the junction does not agree with germline; a read error may underlie this. This sequence joins TRBV5-5 and TRBJ1-6; D gene uncertain. The CDR3 has 14 residues. Germline V gene lookup returns CDR1 SGHKS and CDR2 YYEKEE (reference sequence). CDR3 sequence: CASSFPPESSPPHF. The CDR3, as DNA: TGTGCCAGCAGCTTTCCCCCCGAAAGTTCACCCCCCCACTTT.